This TCR beta chain was sequenced in a study of blood T cell repertoires in COVID-19. With 6 bases clipped from V and 3 bases from J, the junction kept 7 bases outside the gene matches. The CDR3 runs to 15 residues. CDR1 and CDR2 (germline): WNHNN, SYGVQD (reference sequence). Under the authors' procedure: Amplification of reference gene primers provided the estimated nucleated cell counts. Produced via immunoSEQ multiplex PCR; TCRdb's table is partial and in-frame only. V and J calls and clone size come straight from that table; D and trimming were deduced from the DNA. The table has about 100,000 clones, roughly 84% seen once.

Sequenced input: peripheral blood. V and J are TRBV10-1 and TRBJ2-3; 9 bases line up with TRBD1. The source is a man in his 70s with active or convalescent COVID-19. CDR3 DNA sequence: TGCGCCAGCAGCGCCGGACAGGGGACTACAGATACGCAGTATTTT. Protein sequence: CASSAGQGTTDTQYF.